This T cell receptor beta chain was observed in a study of CD8 T cells in ankylosing spondylitis. Study observations and caveats: Within ankylosing spondylitis blood, a TCR beta motif made up of several highly homologous variants appeared to be characteristic. The clones that were linked to disease were reported to be significantly enriched in matched synovial fluid samples from ankylosing spondylitis patients.

Trimming cost V 2 bases and J 2 bases, with 9 bases left between them. The germline V gene encodes CDR1 MNHEY and CDR2 SVGAGI. The CDR3 totals 14 residues. The table lists this clonotype with a few counts. Its antigen is still unknown. One entry per CDR3 protein results from TCRdb running MiXCR on the 5' RACE reads. The table includes around 770,000 distinct CDR3 sequences, around a fifth detected once. The origin of this receptor is a male donor with ankylosing spondylitis. V gene TRBV6-5 combines with J gene TRBJ1-2; maybe TRBD1 (6 bases). The sample comprised blood, either unsorted or a sorted T cell fraction (not recorded which). CDR3 sequence (DNA): TGTGCCAGCAGTTACAATCAGGGGAACTATGGCTACACCTTC. Translation gives CASSYNQGNYGYTF.